The next 7 T cell receptor beta chains were all read from a single sample in a study of Graves' ophthalmopathy and Graves' hyperthyroidism. The study amplified TCR beta CDR3 regions using RNA transcripts. The first round was an RT-PCR with HTBI primers, and the second round was a multiplex PCR. TCRdb passed the multiplex PCR reads through MiXCR, listing each CDR3 protein once. Seen here are 170,000 or so distinct CDR3 sequences, less than 45% observed once, and the top ten hold under 7%. The sequencing sample was made of peripheral blood. These receptors came from a woman aged 40 to 50 with Graves' ophthalmopathy.

In DNA form, the CDR3 reads TGTGCCAGCAGTTACCATGACATCGACACTGAAGCTTTCTTT. Protein sequence: CASSYHDIDTEAFF. This chain joins TRBV6-5 and TRBJ1-1; D gene uncertain. The CDR3 spans 14 residues. V was trimmed by 2 bases and J by 3 bases, leaving 10 bases between them. CDR1 is MNHEY and CDR2 is SVGAGI in the germline V gene.

The sample holds many counts of this clonotype. The CDR3 coding sequence is TGTGCCAGTAGTATCCCATCCAGCTCTCCACCCTACGAGCAGTACTTC. Protein: CASSIPSSSPPYEQYF. This rearrangement joins TRBV19 to TRBJ2-7; D gene ambiguous. Germline V CDR1 and CDR2: LNHDA, SQIVND (reference sequence). Trimming cost V 3 bases and J 2 bases, with 17 bases left between them. The CDR3 runs 16 residues.

This clonotype was seen just once. V usage is TRBV11-1 and J usage is TRBJ1-1, with D maybe TRBD1 (5 bases). Trimming left V 5 bases short and J 4 bases short, with 23 bases between. The CDR3 is 17 residues long. CDR1 and CDR2 (germline): SGHAT, FQDESV (reference sequence). CDR3: CASSLRRSGVRGTEAFF. The CDR3 DNA reads as TGTGCCAGCAGCCTCCGACGTTCGGGGGTACGGGGCACTGAAGCTTTCTTT. Together with reference TRBV11-1 and TRBJ1-1, the CDR3 gives the full variable domain: EAEVAQSPRYKITEKSQAVAFWCDPISGHATLYWYRQILGQGPELLVQFQDESVVDDSQLPKDRFSAERLKGVDSTLKIQPAELGDSAMYLCASSLRRSGVRGTEAFFGQGTRLTVV.

This clonotype came up many times. The chain recombines TRBV27 with TRBJ1-1; D is uncertain. CDR1 is MNHEY and CDR2 is SMNVEV in the germline V gene (reference sequence). V was cut by 2 bases and J by 2 bases, with 12 bases left in between. This CDR3 region has 15 residues. The CDR3 loop reads CASSLLPPANTEAFF. DNA of the CDR3: TGTGCCAGCAGTTTACTCCCCCCAGCAAACACTGAAGCTTTCTTT.

The chain employs TRBV2 and TRBJ2-5; no firm D call. The CDR3 is 13 residues long. The germline gives CDR1 SNHLY, CDR2 FYNNEI. V was shortened by 8 bases and J by 5 bases, with 15 bases between the two germline ends. In nucleotides, the CDR3 is TGTGCCAGCCTAGTTTTCCTGGGGGAGACCCAGTACTTC. Amino acids: CASLVFLGETQYF.

Regarding this clonotype: Sequence at one end of the junction differs from germline and may be a read error. The V and J genes are TRBV6-1 and TRBJ2-7, with D unresolved. This CDR3 region has 14 residues. The V gene's germline CDR1 is MNHNS and CDR2 SASEGT. CDR3 coding DNA: TGTGCTAGCAGTGCCACCCACGACTCCTACGAGCAGTACTTC. Translation: CASSATHDSYEQYF.

This chain links TRBV20-1 with TRBJ2-5; D may be TRBD2 (6 bases). CDR1 is DFQATT and CDR2 is SNEGSKA in the germline V gene (reference sequence). The CDR3 runs to 13 residues. V lost 0 bases, J lost 5 bases, and 10 bases lay in between. The CDR3 DNA follows: TGCAGTGCTAGAGATCTAGGAGGGGAGACCCAGTACTTC. Translation gives CSARDLGGETQYF.